This TCR beta chain was retrieved from a study of CD8 T cells in ankylosing spondylitis. Whole-study results and caveats: Characteristic, it appeared, of ankylosing spondylitis blood was a TCR beta motif of seven or eight highly homologous variants.

Via MiXCR, TCRdb re-called the 5' RACE reads, giving one row per CDR3 protein. There are about 210,000 distinct CDR3 sequences in the sample; 7.3% occur only once, and approximately 15% lies in the top ten. The CDR3 is 14 amino acids. V dropped 8 bases and J dropped 0 bases, with 14 bases sitting between them. Germline lookup yields CDR1 MNHEY and CDR2 SMNVEV (reference sequence). In this sample, this clonotype turned up many times. What it binds is not known. This receptor was obtained from a male donor with ankylosing spondylitis. The sample comprised blood, either unsorted or a sorted T cell fraction (not recorded which). The chain recombines TRBV27 with TRBJ2-7; D is possibly TRBD1 (6 bases). CDR3 nucleotides: TGTGCCAGCGGGGTCACAGGGAGCTCCTACGAGCAGTACTTC. Translation gives CASGVTGSSYEQYF.